Presented here are 31 T cell receptor beta chains from one specimen sequenced in a study of blood T cell repertoires in COVID-19. Only in-frame clones appear in the TCRdb table, and some are missing; sequencing was by immunoSEQ multiplex PCR. The sample consists of some 66,000 clones, roughly 80% of them appearing once. Material for sequencing was peripheral blood. These TCRs come from a man in his 60s with acute or convalescent COVID-19.

V is TRBV6-5 and J is TRBJ1-1, with 7 bases matching TRBD1. The CDR3 length is 14 residues. In germline, CDR1 is MNHEY, CDR2 SVGAGI. V trimming: 5 bases; J trimming: 9 bases; junction bases outside the gene matches: 12. The DNA of the CDR3 is TGTGCCAGCAGTACACCTCAGACAGGGCTTAAAGCTTTCTTT. This sequence encodes CASSTPQTGLKAFF.

The chain recombines TRBV4-1 with TRBJ2-7, with a tentative D call TRBD1 (6 bases). CDR1 is MGHRA and CDR2 is YSYEKL in the germline V gene. CDR3 length: 14 residues. V lost 1 base to trimming and J lost 6 bases, with 13 bases between them. CDR3 amino acids: CASSQVQGLGEQYF. CDR3 coding DNA: TGCGCCAGCAGCCAAGTGCAGGGGCTGGGCGAGCAGTACTTC.

CDR3 amino acids: CASCQRQTTNEKLFF. The CDR3 DNA follows: TGTGCCAGTTGCCAACGACAGACAACTAATGAAAAACTGTTTTTT. The J gene is TRBJ1-4, the V gene TRBV19, with D possibly matching TRBD1 (5 bases). The CDR3 runs to 15 residues. Trimming removed 8 bases from V and 0 bases from J, with 13 bases in between. Germline V CDR1 and CDR2: LNHDA, SQIVND (reference sequence). The whole variable domain, remainder taken from reference TRBV19 and TRBJ1-4, is DGGITQSPKYLFRKEGQNVTLSCEQNLNHDAMYWYRQDPGQGLRLIYYSQIVNDFQKGDIAEGYSVSREKKESFPLTVTSAQKNPTAFYLCASCQRQTTNEKLFFGSGTQLSVL.

J is TRBJ2-5 and V is TRBV7-6, with TRBD1 as a possible D gene (5 bases). The CDR3 has 14 residues. The V and J ends lost 1 base and 5 bases respectively, with 11 bases between them. Per the germline V gene, CDR1 is SGHVS and CDR2 is FNYEAQ. DNA for the CDR3: TGTGCCAGCAGCTTAGTCTCCAGGGCTGAGACCCAGTACTTC. It codes for CASSLVSRAETQYF.

This clone was observed a handful of times. This chain joins TRBV2 and TRBJ1-1, with D possibly being TRBD1 (6 bases). V was cut by 1 base and J by 10 bases, with 13 bases left in between. CDR3 length equals 13 residues. The germline V gene has CDR1 SNHLY and CDR2 FYNNEI. The CDR3 DNA is TGTGCCAGCAGTGAAGACCAGGGGCGAAGAGCTTTCTTT. Translation: CASSEDQGRRAFF.

In nucleotides, the CDR3 is TGTGCCTGGAGTGCTACACTTACAACAGGGCTGGGCTACACCTTC. Protein sequence: CAWSATLTTGLGYTF. This chain uses TRBV30 with TRBJ1-2, with D possibly TRBD1 on 6 matching bases. The CDR3 length is 15 residues. Germline V gene lookup returns CDR1 GTSNPN and CDR2 SVGIG (reference sequence). Trimming took off 1 base at V and 8 bases at J, with 20 bases between the two ends.

Only one count was recorded for this clone. This chain links TRBV18 with TRBJ2-2; tentatively, D is TRBD1 (6 bases). Trimming cost V 2 bases and J 5 bases, with 15 bases left between them. The germline V gene has CDR1 KGHSH and CDR2 LQKENI. The CDR3 covers 16 residues. The CDR3: CASSPTPQGRTGELFF. The CDR3 DNA reads as TGTGCCAGCTCACCAACGCCTCAGGGGCGAACCGGGGAGCTGTTTTTT.

V gene TRBV11-3 combines with J gene TRBJ2-3; 7 bases fit TRBD1. V lost 1 base and J lost 7; bases outside the gene matches: 8. This CDR3 contains 15 residues. The germline V gene has CDR1 SGHNT and CDR2 YENEEA. The CDR3 protein is CASSLGGTGANTQYF. The CDR3 region has the DNA TGTGCCAGCAGCTTAGGTGGAACAGGGGCAAATACGCAGTATTTT.

The rearrangement links TRBV9 to TRBJ2-2; the D gene is possibly TRBD1 (6 bases). V dropped 1 base and J dropped 4 bases, with 11 bases sitting between them. This CDR3 has 15 residues. Germline V gene lookup returns CDR1 SGDLS and CDR2 YYNGEE. The CDR3 sequence is CASSVTTGSTGELFF. CDR3 bases: TGTGCCAGCAGCGTAACAACAGGGAGCACCGGGGAGCTGTTTTTT.

The J gene is TRBJ2-1, the V gene TRBV6-2 or TRBV6-3; TRBD1 aligns across 9 bases. There are 15 residues in the CDR3. Germline V gene data show CDR1 as MNHEY and CDR2 as SVGEGT. V shed 5 bases, J shed 6 bases, and the junction held 8 bases outside the gene matches. For the CDR3, the DNA is TGTGCCAGCAGTCCCCGGGACAGGGAAGCCAATGAGCAGTTCTTC. It is translated as CASSPRDREANEQFF.

This clone was counted ten times or more. The rearrangement joins TRBV4-1 to TRBJ2-1; 7 bases line up with TRBD2. The CDR3 covers 15 residues. CDR1 and CDR2 (germline): MGHRA, YSYEKL. J was trimmed by 0 bases and V by 6 bases; bases with no gene match: 5. The CDR3 sequence: CASRSGGSSYNEQFF. CDR3 nucleotide sequence: TGCGCCAGCAGGTCCGGGGGGTCCTCCTACAATGAGCAGTTCTTC.

This rearrangement joins TRBV6-5 to TRBJ1-3, with TRBD1 identical over 8 bases. V lost 0 bases, J lost 8 bases, and 6 bases stayed unmatched. CDR1 and CDR2 from the germline V gene are MNHEY and SVGAGI. This CDR3 is 15 amino acids long. The CDR3 is CASSYSGQVGDTIYF. The CDR3 region has the DNA TGTGCCAGCAGTTACTCGGGACAGGTTGGGGACACCATATATTTT.

The CDR3 region is CSARVSYEQYF. DNA for the CDR3: TGCAGTGCTAGAGTATCGTACGAGCAGTACTTC. The V call is TRBV20-1, the J call TRBJ2-7, with D hard to call. V gave up 1 base and J gave up 4 bases, with 5 bases separating them. The CDR3 runs to 11 residues. Germline loops: CDR1 DFQATT, CDR2 SNEGSKA (reference sequence).

The chain carries TRBV10-2 and TRBJ1-2; D gene uncertain. Per germline, CDR1 WSHSY and CDR2 SAAADI. The V gene lost 7 bases and the J gene lost 7 bases, with 10 bases spanning the gap. This CDR3 has 11 amino acids. The CDR3 region has the DNA TGCGCCAGCAAATGGGAGGGTGGCTACACCTTC. It is translated as CASKWEGGYTF.

Points on this clone: The same CDR3 arises from other DNA sequences in this sample as well. The V and J genes are TRBV5-6 and TRBJ1-2; 10 bases agree with TRBD1. The V and J ends lost 4 bases and 2 bases, in that order; junction bases with no gene match: 2. CDR1 SGHDT and CDR2 YYEEEE come from the germline V gene. This CDR3 has 14 residues. CDR3 in amino acids: CASSRDRGNYGYTF. The CDR3 DNA reads TGTGCCAGCAGCAGGGACAGGGGAAACTATGGCTACACCTTC.

The chain combines TRBV2 with TRBJ2-7; D is possibly TRBD1 (6 bases). The CDR3 has 14 amino acids. V was shortened by 6 bases and J by 2 bases, with 14 bases between the two germline ends. Germline lookup yields CDR1 SNHLY and CDR2 FYNNEI. As DNA, the CDR3 is TGTGCCAGCAGCATGACAGGTACAACCTACGAGCAGTACTTC. Translating it yields CASSMTGTTYEQYF.

Only one count was recorded for this clone. V usage is TRBV4-3 and J usage is TRBJ2-4; no clear D gene. The CDR3 extends over 13 amino acids. Germline CDR1 LGHNA, CDR2 YSLEER. V dropped 5 bases and J dropped 12 bases, with 17 bases sitting between them. CDR3 sequence: CASSATVKEAQYF. For the CDR3, the DNA is TGCGCCAGCAGCGCAACAGTGAAGGAAGCTCAGTACTTC.

The J gene is TRBJ2-7, the V gene TRBV18; D is possibly TRBD1 (5 bases). Germline-derived CDR1 and CDR2 are KGHSH and LQKENI. CDR3 length: 13 residues. Trimming cost V 1 base and J 3 bases, with 7 bases left between them. CDR3 protein: CASSPQGNYEQYV. In nucleotides, the CDR3 is TGTGCCAGCTCACCACAGGGGAACTACGAGCAGTACGTC.

This clone was seen only a few times. CDR3 coding DNA: TGTGCCAGCAGCCCGGGACAGGGACATTCACCCCTCCACTTT. It specifies CASSPGQGHSPLHF. V and J are TRBV7-2 and TRBJ1-6, with 9 bases lining up with TRBD1. V trimming: 5 bases; J trimming: 8 bases; junction bases outside the gene matches: 4. This CDR3 has 14 residues. Germline loops: CDR1 SGHTA, CDR2 FQGNSA.

This clone was seen a single time. V is TRBV7-6 and J is TRBJ1-3; D gene uncertain. This CDR3 has 16 amino acids. Germline loops: CDR1 SGHVS, CDR2 FNYEAQ. Trimming removed 4 bases at V and 4 bases at J, with 17 bases between. This CDR3 is CASSSNGHFPGNTIYF. DNA of the CDR3: TGTGCCAGCAGCTCCAATGGGCATTTTCCCGGAAACACCATATATTTT.

This chain uses TRBV5-1 with TRBJ1-3; 9 nucleotides match TRBD1. After removal of 5 bases from V and 7 bases from J, the junction contained 10 bases not matched to a gene. Germline V gives CDR1 SGHRS, CDR2 YFSETQ. There are 15 residues in the CDR3. CDR3: CASSDPTGGFNTIYF. Here the CDR3 DNA reads TGCGCCAGCAGTGACCCGACAGGGGGGTTTAACACCATATATTTT.

The rearrangement uses TRBV16 and TRBJ1-5; D gene ambiguous. Trimming removed 4 bases at V and 0 bases at J, with 10 bases between. Germline-derived CDR1 and CDR2 are KGHSY and FQNENV. The CDR3 totals 15 residues. This CDR3 is CASSRLLGSNQPQHF. In DNA, the CDR3 is TGTGCCAGCAGCCGACTCCTAGGTAGCAATCAGCCCCAGCATTTT.

The chain combines TRBV24-1 with TRBJ1-1; D gene uncertain. V lost 4 bases and J lost 0, with 11 bases in between. The CDR3 is made up of 15 amino acids. Germline lookup yields CDR1 KGHDR and CDR2 SFDVKD. The CDR3 bases are TGTGCCACCAGTGAAGAAAAGCGCATGAACACTGAAGCTTTCTTT. Its protein is CATSEEKRMNTEAFF.

The gene calls are TRBV3-1 (or the pseudogene TRBV3-2) and TRBJ2-7, with TRBD2 matching over 7 bases. The CDR3 extends over 14 amino acids. With V trimmed by 6 bases and J by 3 bases, 8 bases remained unmatched. Per germline, CDR1 LGHDT and CDR2 YNNKEL (reference sequence). The CDR3, as DNA: TGTGCCAGCAGTCCAAGGGGAGGGGTCTACGAGCAGTACGTC. Translation gives CASSPRGGVYEQYV.

This rearrangement joins TRBV4-3 to TRBJ1-5; D unclear. V was cut by 0 bases and J by 2 bases, with 8 bases left in between. The CDR3 has 15 amino acids. Germline values: CDR1 LGHNA, CDR2 YSLEER. CDR3 sequence reads: CASSQEFGGNQPQHF. The CDR3 region has the DNA TGCGCCAGCAGCCAAGAGTTCGGGGGCAATCAGCCCCAGCATTTT.

This sequence joins TRBV30 and TRBJ1-1, with D tentatively TRBD1 (6 bases). Germline V gene data show CDR1 as GTSNPN and CDR2 as SVGIG (reference sequence). This CDR3 contains 15 residues. V was shortened by 0 bases and J by 5 bases, with 16 bases between the two germline ends. The CDR3 loop reads CAWSVGVQGGTEAFF. CDR3 in DNA: TGTGCCTGGAGTGTTGGAGTACAGGGTGGGACTGAAGCTTTCTTT. Together with reference TRBV30 and TRBJ1-1, the CDR3 gives the full variable domain: SQTIHQWPATLVQPVGSPLSLECTVEGTSNPNLYWYRQAAGRGLQLLFYSVGIGQISSEVPQNLSASRPQDRQFILSSKKLLLSDSGFYLCAWSVGVQGGTEAFFGQGTRLTVV.

V is TRBV5-1 and J is TRBJ2-3, with TRBD1 matching 9 bases. The CDR3 sequence is 15 residues long. Germline CDR1 SGHRS, CDR2 YFSETQ. V was pared by 1 base and J by 3 bases, with 3 bases of the junction left unmatched. Written as DNA, the CDR3 is TGCGCCAGCAGCTTGAGAGGACAGGGGACAGATACGCAGTATTTT. Its protein product is CASSLRGQGTDTQYF.

The chain recombines TRBV6-1 with TRBJ2-5, with TRBD1 as a possible D gene (6 bases). This CDR3 spans 17 amino acids. The V gene's germline CDR1 is MNHNS and CDR2 SASEGT. V lost 4 bases and J 5 bases, leaving 23 bases between the germline ends. The CDR3 reads CASSAKLITGLGETQYF. CDR3 nucleotide sequence: TGTGCCAGCAGTGCCAAGCTCATTACAGGGCTGGGGGAGACCCAGTACTTC.

The CDR3 DNA reads TGTGCCAGCACCCCACGGAGGGGGCCGGGTGAAAAACTGTTTTTT. Amino acid sequence: CASTPRRGPGEKLFF. The rearrangement links TRBV6-5 to TRBJ1-4; TRBD1 agrees at 7 bases. The J segment lost 7 bases and the V segment lost 7 bases, leaving 12 bases of the junction unmatched. The CDR3 contains 15 residues. The germline V gene encodes CDR1 MNHEY and CDR2 SVGAGI.

The chain employs TRBV9 and TRBJ2-3; possibly TRBD1 for D (6 bases). Germline-derived CDR1 and CDR2 are SGDLS and YYNGEE. The CDR3 totals 15 residues. Deletions cut 0 bases from V and 0 bases from J, with 8 bases between. This CDR3 reads CASSVEGVSTDTQYF. In nucleotides, the CDR3 is TGTGCCAGCAGCGTAGAGGGGGTCAGCACAGATACGCAGTATTTT.

The rearrangement joins TRBV14 to TRBJ1-3, with no clear D. The CDR3 runs 16 residues. CDR1 is SGHDN and CDR2 is FVKESK in the germline V gene. V dropped 7 bases and J dropped 2 bases, with 18 bases sitting between them. The DNA for the CDR3 is TGTGCCAGCAAACCGGGTGGTTTAGGTGCTGGAAACACCATATATTTT. Its translation is CASKPGGLGAGNTIYF.